Sequencing of this TCR beta chain was carried out in a study of blood T cell repertoires in COVID-19. This CDR3 contains 18 residues. Germline values: CDR1 LGHDT, CDR2 YNNKEL (reference sequence). V lost 1 base and J lost 9; bases outside the gene matches: 14. The assay was immunoSEQ multiplex PCR, and TCRdb's table has in-frame clones only and misses some. Among around 230,000 clones, roughly 87% were seen once, and the ten largest hold about a tenth. What was sequenced was PBMCs or T cells enriched from blood (not recorded which). The sequence derives from a man between 18 and 29 years old with acute COVID-19. The rearrangement joins TRBV3-1 (or the pseudogene TRBV3-2) to TRBJ2-7; 14 bases map to TRBD2. CDR3 sequence reads: CASSQGTRQGLAGAGQYF. The CDR3 bases are TGTGCCAGCAGCCAAGGGACCCGACAGGGACTAGCGGGAGCAGGGCAGTACTTC.